The 32 T cell receptor beta chains in this list originate from one sample, sequenced in a study of blood T cell repertoires in COVID-19. Sequenced by immunoSEQ multiplex PCR; TCRdb stores in-frame clones only, minus some. The table lists approximately 260,000 clones, roughly 90% of them singletons. The source material was PBMCs or T cells enriched from blood (not recorded which). Receptors originate from a woman aged 30 to 39 with acute COVID-19.

Notes on this clone: The junction differs from germline at one of its ends, possibly a read error. This chain uses TRBV15 with TRBJ2-3, with D possibly being TRBD1 (6 bases). The germline gives CDR1 LNHNV, CDR2 YYDKDF (reference sequence). This CDR3 spans 14 amino acids. The CDR3 region has the DNA TGTGCCACCAGCAGAGAGACGTATGGGGGCCCTCTAAATTTT. This encodes CATSRETYGGPLNF.

The chain couples TRBV5-1 to TRBJ2-5; 7 bases fit TRBD1. The CDR3 covers 16 residues. Trimming took 4 bases from V and 3 from J; bases not matched to a gene: 12. Germline V gene sequence: CDR1 SGHRS, CDR2 YFSETQ. CDR3 nucleotide sequence: TGCGCCAGCAGCGCAACCGGGACAGAATCTAAAGAGACCCAGTACTTC. Translated, it gives CASSATGTESKETQYF.

The chain joins TRBV5-1 to TRBJ2-5; 7 bases map to TRBD1. CDR3 length: 14 residues. CDR1 and CDR2 from the germline V gene are SGHRS and YFSETQ. J lost 5 bases, V lost 4 bases, and 8 bases had no gene match. CDR3 protein: CASSPYRGRETQYF. The DNA of the CDR3 is TGCGCCAGCAGCCCTTACAGGGGCAGGGAGACCCAGTACTTC.

This clone came up once. The CDR3 loop reads CASSRIAGDTYNEQFF. CDR3 nucleotides: TGTGCCAGCAGCAGGATAGCGGGAGATACCTACAATGAGCAGTTCTTC. The genes are TRBV9 and TRBJ2-1; TRBD2 matches at 9 bases. The germline V gene has CDR1 SGDLS and CDR2 YYNGEE. V gave up 4 bases and J gave up 2 bases; unmatched junction bases: 7. The CDR3 is made up of 16 amino acids.

The rearrangement joins TRBV7-9 to TRBJ1-4, with TRBD1 identical over 8 bases. CDR1 is SEHNR, CDR2 FQNEAQ, per germline (reference sequence). The CDR3 covers 13 residues. V lost 5 bases and J lost 8; bases outside the gene matches: 4. Written as DNA, the CDR3 is TGTGCCAGCAGCCTAGGACAGGGAGAAAAACTGTTTTTT. Protein sequence: CASSLGQGEKLFF.

This rearrangement joins TRBV7-3 to TRBJ2-5; 8 nucleotides match TRBD1. The V segment lost 4 bases and the J segment 4 bases; nucleotides outside the gene matches: 5. The CDR3 totals 14 residues. CDR1 and CDR2 (germline): SGHTA, FQGTGA. This CDR3 is CASSSRGRGETQYF. CDR3 in DNA: TGTGCCAGCAGCTCCAGGGGGCGCGGAGAGACCCAGTACTTC.

The gene calls are TRBV24-1 and TRBJ2-3; maybe TRBD1 (5 bases). Germline assignment: CDR1 KGHDR and CDR2 SFDVKD. The CDR3 totals 11 residues. V shed 9 bases and J shed 6 bases, with 9 bases lying between them. CDR3 region: CATGAGDTQYF. Written as DNA, the CDR3 is TGTGCCACCGGGGCAGGGGATACGCAGTATTTT.

This clone has a single count. The chain is built from TRBV7-9 and TRBJ1-2; 10 bases align to TRBD1. Trimming took 3 bases from V and 8 from J; bases not matched to a gene: 6. This CDR3 has 14 amino acids. Germline lookup yields CDR1 SEHNR and CDR2 FQNEAQ (reference sequence). In DNA, the CDR3 is TGTGCCAGCAGCTTCGGACAGGGGGATCACGGCTACACCTTC. Translation: CASSFGQGDHGYTF.

J is TRBJ1-2 and V is TRBV7-8; weak D call: TRBD1 (5 bases). The V and J ends lost 5 bases and 0 bases respectively, with 16 bases between them. This CDR3 has 16 amino acids. From germline, CDR1 is SGHVS and CDR2 FQNEAQ. CDR3 DNA: TGTGCCAGCAGCCCTTTGCAGGGCCTCCCTAACTATGGCTACACCTTC. Encoded protein: CASSPLQGLPNYGYTF.

The genes are TRBV5-5 and TRBJ1-1, with a weak D call TRBD1 (6 bases). The CDR3 covers 14 residues. Germline V gene sequence: CDR1 SGHKS, CDR2 YYEKEE (reference sequence). Trimming took 4 bases from V and 1 from J, leaving 11 bases between them. In DNA form, the CDR3 reads TGTGCCAGCAGCCCGGACAGTTGGAACACTGAAGCTTTCTTT. This codes for CASSPDSWNTEAFF.

V and J are TRBV7-8 and TRBJ2-1, with TRBD2 identical over 8 bases. V lost 5 bases and J lost 2; bases outside the gene matches: 8. Germline V CDR1 and CDR2: SGHVS, FQNEAQ. The CDR3 spans 16 residues. CDR3 nucleotide sequence: TGTGCCAGCAGCCCCACGGGGGGGGCTACCTACAATGAGCAGTTCTTC. Its translation is CASSPTGGATYNEQFF.

This chain joins TRBV10-3 and TRBJ1-6, with TRBD1 matching 11 bases. The CDR3 consists of 16 residues. J lost 8 bases, V lost 0 bases, and 3 bases had no gene match. Germline loops: CDR1 ENHRY, CDR2 SYGVKD. The CDR3 is CAISESVGQGDSPLHF. The CDR3 DNA sequence: TGTGCCATCAGTGAGTCGGTGGGACAGGGGGATTCACCCCTCCACTTT.

This clone was counted only a few times. The chain is built from TRBV18 and TRBJ1-1; maybe TRBD1 (6 bases). The length of the CDR3 is 14 residues. Trimming removed 5 bases at V and 1 base at J, with 11 bases between. Germline CDR1 reads KGHSH; CDR2 reads LQKENI. The CDR3 sequence is CASSTRQENTEAFF. The DNA of the CDR3 is TGTGCCAGCTCAACCCGACAGGAGAACACTGAAGCTTTCTTT.

V and J are TRBV5-5 and TRBJ1-2; possibly TRBD1 for D (5 bases). V lost 5 bases, J lost 4 bases, and 15 bases lay in between. Per the germline V gene, CDR1 is SGHKS and CDR2 is YYEKEE (reference sequence). There are 14 residues in the CDR3. CDR3 region: CASSSGLGTYGYTF. The CDR3 DNA reads TGTGCCAGCAGTTCGGGACTCGGGACCTATGGCTACACCTTC.

The chain is built from TRBV5-1 and TRBJ2-3, with TRBD2 matching over 12 bases. J was trimmed by 1 base and V by 6 bases; bases with no gene match: 3. Germline V gives CDR1 SGHRS, CDR2 YFSETQ. The CDR3 runs 15 residues. The CDR3 is CASKLAGGGTDTQYF. The CDR3 DNA follows: TGCGCCAGCAAGCTAGCGGGAGGGGGCACAGATACGCAGTATTTT.

This clone appeared a single time. The J gene is TRBJ2-5, the V gene TRBV12-5; possibly TRBD2 for D (5 bases). Germline V gene sequence: CDR1 LGHNT, CDR2 FRNRAP. The V gene lost 1 base and the J gene lost 1 base, with 10 bases spanning the gap. The CDR3 has 15 residues. CDR3 sequence reads: CASGLGRLAQETQYF. CDR3 sequence (DNA): TGTGCTAGTGGTTTGGGGAGGCTAGCCCAAGAGACCCAGTACTTC.

This clone was observed a handful of times. The rearrangement joins TRBV15 to TRBJ2-2, with a tentative D call TRBD2 (5 bases). The CDR3 totals 14 residues. Germline CDR1 is LNHNV and CDR2 is YYDKDF (reference sequence). The V end was cut by 4 bases, the J end by 6 bases, with 12 bases between. CDR3 coding DNA: TGTGCCACCAGCACCGGGGATAAGGCCGGGGAGCTGTTTTTT. It yields the protein CATSTGDKAGELFF.

This clone occurred once. The chain employs TRBV6-6 and TRBJ2-7; D is possibly TRBD1 (5 bases). V lost 1 base, J lost 0 bases, and 7 bases lay in between. This CDR3 region has 14 residues. Germline V gives CDR1 MNHNY, CDR2 SVGAGI (reference sequence). CDR3 bases: TGTGCCAGCAGTTACTTCCAGGGCTCCTACGAGCAGTACTTC. This encodes CASSYFQGSYEQYF.

The rearrangement uses TRBV7-9 and TRBJ1-5; 10 bases match TRBD1. From germline, CDR1 is SEHNR and CDR2 FQNEAQ (reference sequence). The CDR3 is 18 amino acids. V shed 4 bases and J 5 bases; nucleotides not matched to a gene: 14. Here the CDR3 reads CASSSPIRDRGRDQPQHF. The CDR3 DNA reads TGTGCCAGCAGCTCCCCTATCAGAGACAGGGGGCGCGATCAGCCCCAGCATTTT.

V and J are TRBV3-1 (or the pseudogene TRBV3-2) and TRBJ2-1, with 7 bases lining up with TRBD2. CDR1 LGHDT and CDR2 YNNKEL come from the germline V gene (reference sequence). With V trimmed by 0 bases and J by 0 bases, 5 bases remained unmatched. This CDR3 is 17 amino acids long. The CDR3 bases are TGTGCCAGCAGCCAAGATCTGGGCGGGAGCTCCTACAATGAGCAGTTCTTC. It is translated as CASSQDLGGSSYNEQFF.

This sequence joins TRBV9 and TRBJ2-2; 10 bases fit TRBD2. The germline V gene has CDR1 SGDLS and CDR2 YYNGEE. The CDR3 is 16 amino acids. Losses at the gene ends were 0 bases for V and 4 bases for J; bases not matched to a gene: 3. The chain's CDR3 is CASSVGTSGTTGELFF. The CDR3 nucleotides read TGTGCCAGCAGCGTAGGTACTAGCGGGACCACCGGGGAGCTGTTTTTT. The full variable domain, with the rest looked up from reference TRBV9 and TRBJ2-2, is DSGVTQTPKHLITATGQRVTLRCSPRSGDLSVYWYQQSLDQGLQFLIQYYNGEERAKGNILERFSAQQFPDLHSELNLSSLELGDSALYFCASSVGTSGTTGELFFGEGSRLTVL.

This clone was seen only once. The rearrangement links TRBV4-1 to TRBJ1-3; TRBD1 agrees at 7 bases. The CDR3 extends over 17 amino acids. Germline trimming cut 2 bases from V and 0 bases from J; bases unmatched to any gene: 7. The germline gives CDR1 MGHRA, CDR2 YSYEKL. The CDR3 region has the DNA TGCGCCAGCAGCCAAACTGTGACAGGGCACTCTGGAAACACCATATATTTT. Translated: CASSQTVTGHSGNTIYF.

In DNA form, the CDR3 reads TGTGCCAGCAGCCAAGACAGCGGAGAAAAACTGTTTTTT. Encoded protein: CASSQDSGEKLFF. The rearrangement joins TRBV3-1 (or the pseudogene TRBV3-2) to TRBJ1-4; D remains unclear. V was trimmed by 0 bases and J by 8 bases, leaving 7 bases between them. This CDR3 spans 13 amino acids. Germline V gives CDR1 LGHDT, CDR2 YNNKEL (reference sequence).

The rearrangement links TRBV6-5 to TRBJ2-1, with 10 bases lining up with TRBD2. Per germline, CDR1 MNHEY and CDR2 SVGAGI. V lost 8 bases, J lost 8 bases, and 12 bases stayed unmatched. CDR3 length: 15 amino acids. The CDR3 here is CASLILAGRNHEQFF. DNA for the CDR3: TGTGCCAGCCTGATACTAGCGGGGCGGAATCATGAGCAGTTCTTC.

The chain has TRBV29-1 and TRBJ1-3; D is unresolved. This CDR3 contains 11 residues. CDR1 SQVTM and CDR2 ANQGSEA come from the germline V gene. V was cut by 3 bases and J by 4 bases, with 4 bases left in between. In DNA, the CDR3 is TGCAGCGTTGATTCGGGAAACACCATATATTTT. Translation gives CSVDSGNTIYF.

The J gene is TRBJ2-3, the V gene TRBV6-1; a weak D match, TRBD2 (6 bases). Germline CDR1 MNHNS, CDR2 SASEGT. The CDR3 covers 17 residues. V was clipped by 4 bases and J by 0 bases, with 17 bases between them. The CDR3 DNA is TGTGCCAGCAGTGGGGTGGTGTCGGGAGCTAGCACAGATACGCAGTATTTT. Protein: CASSGVVSGASTDTQYF.

The genes are TRBV20-1 and TRBJ2-3; TRBD2 agrees at 13 bases. With 3 bases clipped from V and 5 bases from J, the junction kept 2 bases outside the gene matches. This CDR3 spans 14 amino acids. Per the germline V gene, CDR1 is DFQATT and CDR2 is SNEGSKA (reference sequence). CDR3 loop: CSASRTSGGDTQYF. In DNA, the CDR3 is TGCAGTGCTAGTAGGACTAGCGGGGGAGATACGCAGTATTTT.

This chain joins TRBV30 and TRBJ1-3; tentatively, D is TRBD1 (6 bases). The CDR3 covers 15 residues. Germline V gene lookup returns CDR1 GTSNPN and CDR2 SVGIG (reference sequence). Trimming pared 8 bases from V and 4 bases from J, leaving 21 bases between. CDR3: CARGKGGPTGNTIYF. The CDR3 coding sequence is TGTGCCAGGGGAAAAGGGGGACCGACCGGAAACACCATATATTTT.

V usage is TRBV7-9 and J usage is TRBJ1-5; perhaps TRBD1 as D (5 bases). Per germline, CDR1 SEHNR and CDR2 FQNEAQ (reference sequence). CDR3 size: 15 residues. The V end lost 2 bases, the J end lost 7 bases, and 15 bases lay between the germline ends. CDR3 nucleotide sequence: TGTGCCAGCAGCTTAACTACCCAGGGCTCCCAGCCCCAGCATTTT. Translated: CASSLTTQGSQPQHF.

The rearrangement uses TRBV2 and TRBJ2-7; 8 nucleotides line up with TRBD1. CDR1 and CDR2 (germline): SNHLY, FYNNEI. V gave up 3 bases and J gave up 6 bases; unmatched junction bases: 7. This CDR3 spans 14 amino acids. CDR3 DNA sequence: TGTGCCAGCAGTGATGAGGACAGGGTCCGCGAGCAGTACTTC. It encodes CASSDEDRVREQYF. The full variable domain, completed using reference TRBV2 and TRBJ2-7, is EPEVTQTPSHQVTQMGQEVILRCVPISNHLYFYWYRQILGQKVEFLVSFYNNEISEKSEIFDDQFSVERPDGSNFTLKIRSTKLEDSAMYFCASSDEDRVREQYFGPGTRLTVT.

This clone was seen only a few times. J is TRBJ1-2 and V is TRBV11-2, with unresolved D. Trimming took off 1 base at V and 4 bases at J, with 10 bases between the two ends. Germline V gives CDR1 SGHAT, CDR2 FQNNGV. This CDR3 has 14 amino acids. CDR3 amino acids: CASSLVDGAYGYTF. In DNA, the CDR3 is TGTGCCAGCAGCTTAGTTGACGGAGCCTATGGCTACACCTTC. Looking up the rest from reference TRBV11-2 and TRBJ1-2 gives the full variable domain: EAGVAQSPRYKIIEKRQSVAFWCNPISGHATLYWYQQILGQGPKLLIQFQNNGVVDDSQLPKDRFSAERLKGVDSTLKIQPAKLEDSAVYLCASSLVDGAYGYTFGSGTRLTVV.

The chain joins TRBV5-1 to TRBJ2-7, with 7 bases aligning to TRBD2. CDR3 length: 16 residues. Germline V gives CDR1 SGHRS, CDR2 YFSETQ. J gave up 2 bases and V 1 base, and 9 bases lay outside the gene matches. The CDR3 reads CASSLREGGPTYEQYF. CDR3 nucleotide sequence: TGCGCCAGCAGCTTGCGAGAGGGAGGGCCAACCTACGAGCAGTACTTC.